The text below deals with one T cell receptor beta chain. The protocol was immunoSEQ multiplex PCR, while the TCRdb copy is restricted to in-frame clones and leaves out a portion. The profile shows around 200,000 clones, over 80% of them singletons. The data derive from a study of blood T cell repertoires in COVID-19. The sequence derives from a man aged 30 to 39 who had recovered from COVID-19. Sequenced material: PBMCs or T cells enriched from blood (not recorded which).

In DNA form, the CDR3 reads TGTGCCAGTAATCGAGCGTACGCCTACAATGAGCAGTTCTTC. Its protein is CASNRAYAYNEQFF. The chain has TRBV19 and TRBJ2-1; no clear D gene. Germline values: CDR1 LNHDA, CDR2 SQIVND (reference sequence). The CDR3 is made up of 14 amino acids. Deletions cut 7 bases from V and 2 bases from J, with 12 bases between. The variable domain in full, completed from reference TRBV19 and TRBJ2-1, reads DGGITQSPKYLFRKEGQNVTLSCEQNLNHDAMYWYRQDPGQGLRLIYYSQIVNDFQKGDIAEGYSVSREKKESFPLTVTSAQKNPTAFYLCASNRAYAYNEQFFGPGTRLTVL.